This is a list of T cell receptor beta chains from one sample in a study of CD8+ T cells in alopecia areata. Using immunoSEQ multiplex PCR, the repertoire was profiled, and TCRdb retains in-frame clones only, with some absent. The sample shows roughly 130,000 clones, 58% of them seen only once. Sequenced material: CD4+ T cells sorted from blood, taken at week 0. The receptors stem from a human donor with alopecia areata. The CDR3 runs from the conserved cysteine through the conserved F or W. Each record gives: J gene, D gene, clone size, V gene, CDR3 protein, CDR3 DNA. A D gene is named only where the DNA matches it firmly. A clone size is listed for some rows: how often the clone was seen (once, few, many), or a class if it is expanded.

TRBJ2-3	TRBD1	.	TRBV7-2	CASSLVQGGRNTQYF	TGTGCCAGCAGCTTAGTGCAAGGGGGCAGGAATACGCAGTATTTT
TRBJ1-3	TRBD1	.	TRBV27	CASSTDRDSSGNTIYF	TGTGCCAGCAGTACGGACAGGGACAGCTCTGGAAACACCATATATTTT
TRBJ2-7	.	.	TRBV7-9	CASSLDRRSYEQYF	TGTGCCAGCAGCTTAGACCGACGCTCCTACGAGCAGTACTTC
TRBJ2-1	.	.	TRBV28	CATLLYNEQFF	TGTGCCACCCTACTCTACAATGAGCAGTTCTTC
TRBJ2-3	.	few	TRBV7-7	CASSLDSHDTQYF	TGTGCCAGCAGCTTAGATAGTCACGATACGCAGTATTTT
TRBJ2-3	.	.	TRBV4-2	CASSQDFERDTQYF	TGTGCCAGCAGCCAAGATTTTGAGCGAGATACGCAGTATTTT
TRBJ2-7	.	.	TRBV7-9	CASSSLAGDRNYEQYF	TGTGCCAGCAGCTCTCTGGCGGGAGACAGGAACTACGAGCAGTACTTC
TRBJ2-1	.	.	TRBV7-9	CASSALEYNEQFF	TGTGCCAGCAGCGCGTTAGAGTACAATGAGCAGTTCTTC
TRBJ2-3	.	.	TRBV5-6	CASRIRGPYTDTQYF	TGTGCCAGCAGGATCCGGGGACCTTACACAGATACGCAGTATTTT
TRBJ2-7	TRBD1	few	TRBV13	CASSHISPGQGVHEQYF	TGTGCCAGCAGCCACATTAGTCCGGGACAGGGGGTCCACGAGCAGTACTTC
TRBJ2-5	.	.	TRBV5-1	CASSLVEGPQETQYF	TGCGCCAGCAGCTTGGTGGAGGGACCCCAAGAGACCCAGTACTTC
TRBJ1-6	TRBD1	.	TRBV27	CASSTTSRGLDSPLHF	TGTGCCAGCAGCACTACCTCAAGGGGGCTTGATTCACCCCTCCACTTT
TRBJ1-1	.	few	TRBV6-6	CASSYEGLATEAFF	TGTGCCAGCAGTTACGAGGGGTTGGCCACTGAAGCTTTCTTT
TRBJ2-5	TRBD1	few	TRBV28	CASSRRQGQETQYF	TGTGCCAGCAGTCGACGACAGGGGCAAGAGACCCAGTACTTC
TRBJ1-3	.	.	TRBV5-6	CASSLDYTRGTGNTIYF	TGTGCCAGCAGCTTGGATTATACCCGAGGGACTGGAAACACCATATATTTT
TRBJ2-7	.	.	TRBV5-6	CASSLVGTFGFYEQYF	TGTGCCAGCAGCTTGGTCGGGACCTTCGGCTTTTACGAGCAGTACTTC
TRBJ1-1	.	.	TRBV7-9	CASSLRQDSTEAFF	TGTGCCAGCAGCTTACGTCAGGACAGCACTGAAGCTTTCTTT